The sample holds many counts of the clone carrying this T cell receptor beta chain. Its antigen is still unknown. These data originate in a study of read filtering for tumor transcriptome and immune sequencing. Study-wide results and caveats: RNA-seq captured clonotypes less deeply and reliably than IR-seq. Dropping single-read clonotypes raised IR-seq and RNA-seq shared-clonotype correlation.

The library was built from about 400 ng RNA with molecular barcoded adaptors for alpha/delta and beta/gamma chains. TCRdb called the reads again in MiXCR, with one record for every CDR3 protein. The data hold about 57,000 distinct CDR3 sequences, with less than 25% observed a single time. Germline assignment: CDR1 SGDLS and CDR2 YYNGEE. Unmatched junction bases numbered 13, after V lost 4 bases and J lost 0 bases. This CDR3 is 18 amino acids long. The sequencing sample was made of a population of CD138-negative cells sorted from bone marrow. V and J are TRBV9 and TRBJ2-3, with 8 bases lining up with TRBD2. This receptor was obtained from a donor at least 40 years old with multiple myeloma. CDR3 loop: CASSPRGLAGRSTDTQYF. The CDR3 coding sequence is TGTGCCAGCAGCCCACGAGGTCTAGCGGGTAGAAGCACAGATACGCAGTATTTT.